Listed here are 32 T cell receptor beta chains from one sample, sequenced in a study of cytomegalovirus exposure and HLA in healthy donors. In the PCR, 60 Vbeta and 13 Jbeta primers were used. Data came from immunoSEQ multiplex PCR; TCRdb stores just in-frame clones and leaves some out. The repertoire holds some 180,000 clones, with about 81% as singletons. Sequenced sample: PBMCs. These receptors all stem from a man aged 40-55 years in good health and CMV-seronegative.

This clone has only a few counts. The V gene is TRBV12-5, the J gene TRBJ2-4; maybe TRBD2 (7 bases). V shed 1 base and J shed 8 bases, with 15 bases lying between them. This CDR3 is built from 15 residues. Germline lookup yields CDR1 LGHNT and CDR2 FRNRAP. The CDR3 bases are TGTGCTAGTGGTTTGGGGTCAGGGGAGGGGGACATTCAGTACTTC. It yields the protein CASGLGSGEGDIQYF.

V gene TRBV4-3 combines with J gene TRBJ2-5, with TRBD1 as a possible D gene (6 bases). The CDR3 loop spans 15 amino acids. V was pared by 1 base and J by 5 bases, with 14 bases between. Germline V gene lookup returns CDR1 LGHNA and CDR2 YSLEER. CDR3 residues: CASSQAMGAWETQYF. In DNA, the CDR3 is TGCGCCAGCAGCCAAGCCATGGGGGCTTGGGAGACCCAGTACTTC.

The J gene is TRBJ1-1, the V gene TRBV29-1; D is uncertain. The V gene lost 7 bases and the J gene lost 1 base, with 10 bases spanning the gap. The germline CDR1 and CDR2 sequences are SQVTM and ANQGSEA. The CDR3 totals 12 residues. The CDR3 bases are TGCAGCGCAGGACGGGAGAACACTGAAGCTTTCTTT. Protein product: CSAGRENTEAFF.

Only one count was recorded for this clone. The V and J genes are TRBV27 and TRBJ1-1; tentative D call: TRBD1 (6 bases). The ends were cut back, 4 bases at V and 5 bases at J, with 20 bases in the middle. CDR3 size: 16 residues. Germline values: CDR1 MNHEY, CDR2 SMNVEV (reference sequence). The CDR3 DNA is TGTGCCAGCAGTTCCCTCCTCGGGGGGGCAGTTACTGAAGCTTTCTTT. It yields the protein CASSSLLGGAVTEAFF.

Concerning this clone: This sample includes further DNA sequences coding for the same CDR3. The chain carries TRBV9 and TRBJ2-3; TRBD2 agrees at 9 bases. CDR3 length: 15 residues. Germline values: CDR1 SGDLS, CDR2 YYNGEE. V lost 0 bases and J lost 5; bases outside the gene matches: 4. The CDR3 is CASSVVSGGIDTQYF. The CDR3 DNA reads TGTGCCAGCAGCGTAGTTAGCGGGGGAATAGATACGCAGTATTTT.

V and J are TRBV30 and TRBJ2-5, with D possibly TRBD2 on 7 matching bases. Germline loops: CDR1 GTSNPN, CDR2 SVGIG (reference sequence). Between the trimmed V and J ends, which lost 3 bases and 3 bases, there was a span of 20 bases. The CDR3 consists of 16 residues. Written as DNA, the CDR3 is TGTGCCTGGAGCGCTTGGGCAGGGGAGGGGGAAGAGACCCAGTACTTC. Protein: CAWSAWAGEGEETQYF. Based on the CDR3 plus reference TRBV30 and TRBJ2-5, the full variable domain is SQTIHQWPATLVQPVGSPLSLECTVEGTSNPNLYWYRQAAGRGLQLLFYSVGIGQISSEVPQNLSASRPQDRQFILSSKKLLLSDSGFYLCAWSAWAGEGEETQYFGPGTRLLVL.

This clone was seen a few times. The chain is built from TRBV6-6 and TRBJ1-1; possible D gene TRBD1, 5 bases. V was trimmed by 7 bases and J by 4 bases, leaving 13 bases between them. Germline lookup yields CDR1 MNHNY and CDR2 SVGAGI (reference sequence). The CDR3 is made up of 13 amino acids. Here the CDR3 reads CASTEQAFTEAFF. The CDR3 DNA reads as TGTGCCAGCACCGAACAGGCTTTCACTGAAGCTTTCTTT.

This chain connects TRBV7-2 to TRBJ2-5, with 7 bases that match TRBD2. CDR1 SGHTA and CDR2 FQGNSA come from the germline V gene. V trimming: 1 base; J trimming: 2 bases; junction bases outside the gene matches: 7. The CDR3 contains 16 residues. CDR3 nucleotides: TGTGCCAGCAGCTTAGGGTCGCTAGCGGTGCAAGAGACCCAGTACTTC. Its protein is CASSLGSLAVQETQYF.

The chain carries TRBV4-2 and TRBJ1-3; D not resolved. CDR1 and CDR2 (germline): LGHNA, YNFKEQ. Trimming stripped 1 base from V and 6 bases from J, with 13 bases between. CDR3 size: 15 residues. CDR3 sequence reads: CASSQVIGSENTIYF. The CDR3 nucleotides are TGTGCCAGCAGCCAAGTGATCGGGAGTGAAAACACCATATATTTT.

This clone was observed a single time. The same CDR3 also results from other DNA sequences found in this sample. The J gene is TRBJ2-7, the V gene TRBV25-1; D may be TRBD1 (5 bases). The germline V and J ends were trimmed by 0 bases and 2 bases, with 14 bases remaining between them. Germline-derived CDR1 and CDR2 are MGHDK and SYGVNS. The CDR3 is made up of 16 amino acids. CDR3 residues: CASSEYVQDLTYEQYF. The DNA of the CDR3 is TGTGCCAGCAGTGAATATGTACAGGATCTGACCTACGAGCAGTACTTC.

V gene TRBV9 combines with J gene TRBJ2-3; TRBD1 is a possible D gene (6 bases). CDR3 length: 20 amino acids. Germline V gives CDR1 SGDLS, CDR2 YYNGEE. Trimming took 0 bases from V and 2 from J, leaving 25 bases between them. The CDR3, as DNA: TGTGCCAGCAGCGTAGAGGGGGTGACGACAGACCCCTCACTCACAGATACGCAGTATTTT. Translating it yields CASSVEGVTTDPSLTDTQYF. Full variable domain (remainder filled in from reference TRBV9 and TRBJ2-3): DSGVTQTPKHLITATGQRVTLRCSPRSGDLSVYWYQQSLDQGLQFLIQYYNGEERAKGNILERFSAQQFPDLHSELNLSSLELGDSALYFCASSVEGVTTDPSLTDTQYFGPGTRLTVL.

The CDR3 loop is CASSPIAGGAYEQYF. The DNA of the CDR3 is TGTGCCAGCAGCCCAATAGCGGGAGGAGCCTACGAGCAGTACTTC. V usage is TRBV7-3 and J usage is TRBJ2-7, with 10 bases fitting TRBD2. Germline CDR1 reads SGHTA; CDR2 reads FQGTGA. V shed 5 bases and J 2 bases; nucleotides not matched to a gene: 6. This CDR3 has 15 residues.

The chain employs TRBV6-4 and TRBJ2-3; the match to TRBD2 covers 10 bases. This CDR3 comprises 16 residues. CDR1 is MRHNA, CDR2 SNTAGT, per germline. Losses at the gene ends were 2 bases for V and 0 bases for J; bases not matched to a gene: 2. CDR3 protein: CASSDEAGGSTDTQYF. Written as DNA, the CDR3 is TGTGCCAGCAGTGACGAAGCGGGAGGGAGCACAGATACGCAGTATTTT.

The chain uses TRBV28 and TRBJ1-2; no clear D gene. V was trimmed by 3 bases and J by 2 bases, leaving 7 bases between them. CDR3 length: 13 amino acids. Germline assignment: CDR1 MDHEN and CDR2 SYDVKM. The DNA of the CDR3 is TGTGCCAGCAGTTTGACTGCGAACTATGGCTACACCTTC. Its translation: CASSLTANYGYTF.

J is TRBJ1-1 and V is TRBV29-1; 9 positions agree with TRBD1. CDR1 and CDR2 (germline): SQVTM, ANQGSEA. Trimming at V came to 4 bases and at J to 3 bases, leaving 3 bases not matched to a gene. This CDR3 comprises 13 residues. CDR3: CSVGQGVDTEAFF. The CDR3 region has the DNA TGCAGCGTTGGACAGGGGGTTGACACTGAAGCTTTCTTT.

The chain employs TRBV6-1 and TRBJ1-1; possible D gene TRBD1, 6 bases. The CDR3 is 14 residues long. V was pared by 6 bases and J by 4 bases, with 15 bases between. Looked up from germline, CDR1 is MNHNS and CDR2 is SASEGT. CDR3 residues: CASSETGMSTEAFF. Here the CDR3 DNA reads TGTGCCAGCAGCGAAACAGGGATGAGCACTGAAGCTTTCTTT.

In this sample, this clone turned up once. The CDR3 loop reads CASSIQGVPNQPQHF. The CDR3 DNA reads as TGTGCCAGTAGTATTCAGGGGGTGCCCAATCAGCCCCAGCATTTT. The chain is built from TRBV19 and TRBJ1-5; 7 bases map to TRBD1. This CDR3 comprises 15 residues. The junction had 5 bases not matched to a gene; V was cut back by 3 bases and J by 3 bases. Per germline, CDR1 LNHDA and CDR2 SQIVND (reference sequence). Together with reference TRBV19 and TRBJ1-5, the CDR3 gives the full variable domain: DGGITQSPKYLFRKEGQNVTLSCEQNLNHDAMYWYRQDPGQGLRLIYYSQIVNDFQKGDIAEGYSVSREKKESFPLTVTSAQKNPTAFYLCASSIQGVPNQPQHFGDGTRLSIL.

This clone is a singleton in its sample. The chain joins TRBV5-5 to TRBJ2-3; TRBD2 agrees at 16 bases. Trimming cost V 2 bases and J 0 bases; bases outside gene matches: 3. Germline V gene sequence: CDR1 SGHKS, CDR2 YYEKEE (reference sequence). The length of the CDR3 is 18 residues. The CDR3 DNA reads as TGTGCCAGCAGCTTACCGGGACTAGCGGGAGGGAGCACAGATACGCAGTATTTT. Translation: CASSLPGLAGGSTDTQYF.

The chain employs TRBV4-2 and TRBJ2-7; 11 bases map to TRBD2. The germline V gene encodes CDR1 LGHNA and CDR2 YNFKEQ. The V segment lost 3 bases and the J segment 4 bases; nucleotides outside the gene matches: 8. CDR3 length: 16 residues. This CDR3 reads CASSHGGASGRYEQYF. The CDR3 DNA is TGTGCCAGCAGCCATGGGGGGGCTAGCGGGAGGTACGAGCAGTACTTC.

The chain couples TRBV6-6 to TRBJ2-2; TRBD1 matches at 8 bases. The J segment lost 5 bases and the V segment lost 5 bases, leaving 1 base of the junction unmatched. Germline V lookup: CDR1 MNHNY, CDR2 SVGAGI (reference sequence). This CDR3 is 13 amino acids long. The CDR3 spells CASSDRGTGELFF. For the CDR3, the DNA is TGTGCCAGCAGTGACAGGGGAACCGGGGAGCTGTTTTTT.

The J gene is TRBJ1-4, the V gene TRBV6-5; possibly TRBD1 for D (5 bases). Trimming removed 5 bases at V and 0 bases at J, with 10 bases between. This CDR3 has 15 residues. Looked up from germline, CDR1 is MNHEY and CDR2 is SVGAGI. The CDR3 here is CASSQWGATNEKLFF. CDR3 bases: TGTGCCAGCAGTCAATGGGGGGCAACTAATGAAAAACTGTTTTTT.

CDR3 loop: CASSWTEASYEQYF. In DNA form, the CDR3 reads TGTGCCAGCAGCTGGACAGAGGCTTCCTACGAGCAGTACTTC. The genes are TRBV2 and TRBJ2-7, with D possibly being TRBD1 (6 bases). V gave up 6 bases and J gave up 1 base, with 13 bases separating them. The germline CDR1 and CDR2 sequences are SNHLY and FYNNEI. This CDR3 has 14 amino acids.

The chain recombines TRBV28 with TRBJ2-7, with 11 bases that match TRBD2. V was pared by 4 bases and J by 2 bases, with 7 bases of the junction left unmatched. The germline V gene encodes CDR1 MDHEN and CDR2 SYDVKM. This CDR3 spans 16 amino acids. The chain's CDR3 is CASSSGLAEPTYEQYF. The CDR3 DNA sequence: TGTGCCAGCAGTTCGGGACTAGCGGAGCCAACCTACGAGCAGTACTTC.

This rearrangement joins TRBV2 to TRBJ1-1; weak D call: TRBD1 (5 bases). The CDR3 runs to 16 residues. Germline V gene lookup returns CDR1 SNHLY and CDR2 FYNNEI. V shed 0 bases and J shed 4 bases, with 15 bases lying between them. In DNA, the CDR3 is TGTGCCAGCAGTGAAGCGCCCCCAGGGTCGGCCACTGAAGCTTTCTTT. Translated: CASSEAPPGSATEAFF.

The rearrangement joins TRBV7-2 to TRBJ2-3; 8 nucleotides match TRBD2. The J segment lost 9 bases and the V segment lost 1 base, leaving 9 bases of the junction unmatched. CDR1 and CDR2 (germline): SGHTA, FQGNSA. This CDR3 comprises 15 residues. CDR3 sequence (DNA): TGTGCCAGCAGCTTAGGAGGGGCGGGGGGCCAAACGCAGTATTTT. This codes for CASSLGGAGGQTQYF.

This chain uses TRBV7-2 with TRBJ2-3; 11 nucleotides align to TRBD2. V dropped 2 bases and J dropped 3; count of bases not matched to a gene: 7. The CDR3 totals 17 residues. Germline V CDR1 and CDR2: SGHTA, FQGNSA. The chain's CDR3 is CASSLTSSGRRTDTQYF. The CDR3 DNA reads as TGTGCCAGCAGCTTAACGTCTAGCGGGAGGCGGACAGATACGCAGTATTTT. Combining the CDR3 with reference TRBV7-2 and TRBJ2-3 gives the whole variable domain GAGVSQSPSNKVTEKGKDVELRCDPISGHTALYWYRQSLGQGLEFLIYFQGNSAPDKSGLPSDRFSAERTGGSVSTLTIQRTQQEDSAVYLCASSLTSSGRRTDTQYFGPGTRLTVL.

The V and J genes are TRBV19 and TRBJ1-5; TRBD1 aligns across 8 bases. J lost 1 base, V lost 7 bases, and 3 bases had no gene match. The CDR3 sequence is 14 residues long. The germline gives CDR1 LNHDA, CDR2 SQIVND (reference sequence). In DNA form, the CDR3 reads TGTGCCAGTACAGGGGGCCGGAGCAATCAGCCCCAGCATTTT. This sequence encodes CASTGGRSNQPQHF.

The chain has TRBV5-1 and TRBJ1-1; TRBD1 matches 7 bases. The CDR3 totals 16 residues. Germline trimming cut 0 bases from V and 8 bases from J; bases unmatched to any gene: 13. Germline assignment: CDR1 SGHRS and CDR2 YFSETQ. The DNA for the CDR3 is TGCGCCAGCAGCTTGGGACAGGGTTTCGAGAGAGACGAAGCTTTCTTT. Translating gives CASSLGQGFERDEAFF.

The CDR3 coding sequence is TGTGCCAGCAGCGGGGACAGGAACACTGAAGCTTTCTTT. Its translation is CASSGDRNTEAFF. This chain connects TRBV5-6 to TRBJ1-1; 7 bases are a match to TRBD1. Germline V gene sequence: CDR1 SGHDT, CDR2 YYEEEE. The CDR3 is 13 amino acids. J lost 1 base, V lost 4 bases, and 1 base had no gene match.

The genes are TRBV7-3 and TRBJ2-7; perhaps TRBD2 as D (5 bases). V was clipped by 5 bases and J by 1 base, with 12 bases between them. In germline, CDR1 is SGHTA, CDR2 FQGTGA. CDR3 length: 14 amino acids. This CDR3 reads CASSPSSGSYEQYF. CDR3 in DNA: TGTGCCAGCAGCCCTAGTTCGGGGTCCTACGAGCAGTACTTC.

This clone was seen just once. This chain links TRBV29-1 with TRBJ2-7; 11 positions agree with TRBD2. Germline V gene lookup returns CDR1 SQVTM and CDR2 ANQGSEA. The V segment lost 1 base and the J segment 3 bases; nucleotides outside the gene matches: 2. The CDR3 is 14 residues long. The CDR3 loop reads CSVEGSGRDYEQYF. The CDR3 coding sequence is TGCAGCGTTGAAGGTAGCGGGAGGGACTACGAGCAGTACTTC.

The CDR3 region is CASSPDRVVYGYTF. Written as DNA, the CDR3 is TGTGCCAGCAGTCCCGACAGGGTAGTCTATGGCTACACCTTC. V is TRBV6-5 and J is TRBJ1-2, with 7 bases fitting TRBD1. Germline CDR1 reads MNHEY; CDR2 reads SVGAGI. Trimming took 5 bases from V and 4 from J; bases not matched to a gene: 7. This CDR3 comprises 14 residues.